The clone carrying this TCR beta chain was observed a single time. The sample comes from a study of T cell changes during pregnancy in multiple sclerosis. Germline assignment: CDR1 MNHEY and CDR2 SMNVEV (reference sequence). J gave up 5 bases and V 5 bases, and 9 bases lay outside the gene matches. There are 15 residues in the CDR3. The assay was immunoSEQ multiplex PCR, and TCRdb's table has in-frame clones only and misses some. The sample holds just under 80,000 clones; 90% to 95% are singletons and the top ten take approximately 1%. Sample: peripheral blood, taken in the first trimester of pregnancy. The V and J genes are TRBV27 and TRBJ2-1; TRBD1 aligns across 7 bases. The clonotype comes from a female donor with multiple sclerosis, enrolled in a pregnancy study. The CDR3 spells CASSTGDSKDNEQFF. In DNA form, the CDR3 reads TGTGCCAGCAGTACCGGGGACAGCAAAGACAATGAGCAGTTCTTC.